The present T cell receptor (beta chain) was sequenced within a study of T cell responses to AZD1222 COVID-19 vaccine. TCRdb keeps only in-frame clones here, not all; method: immunoSEQ multiplex PCR. The table has 150,000 to 200,000 clones, approximately 90% seen once. Points from the study as a whole: Donors were mostly white British, more females; clonal diversity possibly underestimated. Every sample of the repertoires postdated the peak T cell response. Across the whole spike, CD4 TCRs peaked at regions 160-218 and 743-854.

Concerning this clone: Its antigen is still unknown.

The sample consisted of peripheral blood, taken on day 0 of AZD1222 vaccination. The origin of this receptor is an adult in good health.

CDR3 sequence (DNA): TGTGCCTGGAGTGTTGGGGGGTCAAACACCGGGGAGCTGTTTTTT. Its protein product is CAWSVGGSNTGELFF. V is TRBV30 and J is TRBJ2-2, with D possibly being TRBD2 (6 bases). CDR1 GTSNPN and CDR2 SVGIG come from the germline V gene (reference sequence). This CDR3 comprises 15 residues. Trimming removed 0 bases from V and 2 bases from J, with 10 bases in between.